A single sample is the source of the 13 T cell receptor beta chains below, sequenced in a study of identical twins. TCRdb called the 5' RACE reads again in MiXCR, with one record for every CDR3 protein. The data hold around 370,000 distinct CDR3 sequences, with 9% to 10% observed a single time. Sequences were obtained from naive T cells sorted from blood. These receptors all come from a woman in her forties or fifties in good health.

The CDR3 DNA follows: TGTGCCAAGCGCGGCATTGGGAATGAGCAGTTCTTC. Protein: CAKRGIGNEQFF. V gene TRBV2 combines with J gene TRBJ2-1; D is unclear. Trimming cost V 10 bases and J 7 bases, with 14 bases left between them. There are 12 residues in the CDR3. Germline V gene sequence: CDR1 SNHLY, CDR2 FYNNEI.

This clonotype was seen a handful of times. V gene TRBV7-9 combines with J gene TRBJ2-5, with 8 nucleotides matching TRBD1. Germline CDR1 reads SEHNR; CDR2 reads FQNEAQ (reference sequence). This CDR3 region has 14 residues. V trimming: 5 bases; J trimming: 5 bases; junction bases outside the gene matches: 7. CDR3 sequence reads: CASSADRARETQYF. CDR3 nucleotides: TGTGCCAGCAGCGCGGACAGGGCTAGGGAGACCCAGTACTTC.

The V gene is TRBV5-6, the J gene TRBJ1-1; D perhaps matches TRBD1 (6 bases). CDR1 SGHDT and CDR2 YYEEEE come from the germline V gene. This CDR3 has 19 amino acids. V lost 4 bases, J lost 1 base, and 26 bases lay in between. The CDR3 DNA sequence: TGTGCCAGCAGCCCCTCGGGCAGACACAGGGTGGTGGGGAACACTGAAGCTTTCTTT. Amino acid sequence: CASSPSGRHRVVGNTEAFF.

The sample holds one count of this clonotype. The chain couples TRBV21-1 to TRBJ2-7; the D call in the table, TRBD2, was not verified against the DNA. TRBV21-1 is an annotated pseudogene. The CDR3 sequence is 13 residues long. The CDR3 region is CASSQTISYEQYV. DNA of the CDR3: TGTGCCAGCAGCCAGACTATCTCCTACGAGCAGTACGTC.

This clonotype was counted many times. The genes are TRBV7-9 and TRBJ2-7; unclear D gene. The length of the CDR3 is 13 residues. The V gene lost 0 bases and the J gene lost 3 bases, with 6 bases spanning the gap. CDR1 and CDR2 from the germline V gene are SEHNR and FQNEAQ (reference sequence). The CDR3 sequence is CASSLAGLYEQYV. CDR3 sequence (DNA): TGTGCCAGCAGCTTAGCTGGCCTCTACGAGCAGTACGTC.

This clonotype was detected many times. V usage is TRBV5-1 and J usage is TRBJ2-1, with 7 bases lining up with TRBD1. This CDR3 region has 15 residues. Losses at the gene ends were 2 bases for V and 5 bases for J; bases not matched to a gene: 7. Germline values: CDR1 SGHRS, CDR2 YFSETQ. For the CDR3, the DNA is TGCGCCAGCAGCTTCCCCCGGGACAGTCACAATGAGCAGTTCTTC. Protein product: CASSFPRDSHNEQFF.

This clonotype was observed at least ten times. J is TRBJ1-1 and V is TRBV20-1; 8 bases agree with TRBD1. Trimming removed 7 bases from V and 3 bases from J; junction bases left unmatched: 10. The CDR3 is 14 residues long. The germline V gene has CDR1 DFQATT and CDR2 SNEGSKA (reference sequence). The CDR3: CSGQGPGRDTEAFF. The CDR3 DNA sequence: TGCAGTGGACAGGGGCCAGGAAGGGACACTGAAGCTTTCTTT.

This clonotype has just a few counts. The chain joins TRBV2 to TRBJ1-2; no clear D. The CDR3 has 15 amino acids. The V end was cut by 6 bases, the J end by 7 bases, with 21 bases between. The germline gives CDR1 SNHLY, CDR2 FYNNEI. Written as DNA, the CDR3 is TGTGCCAGCAGCGTCCTTAAAGTCCCCAATGGTGGCTACACCTTC. Amino acids: CASSVLKVPNGGYTF.

In this sample, this clonotype turned up a few times. The gene calls are TRBV7-9 and TRBJ2-7, with TRBD2 as a possible D gene (6 bases). The V end lost 6 bases, the J end lost 6 bases, and 21 bases lay between the germline ends. Germline loops: CDR1 SEHNR, CDR2 FQNEAQ (reference sequence). CDR3 length: 15 amino acids. Here the CDR3 reads CASSYRDFLLSEQYF. Written as DNA, the CDR3 is TGTGCCAGCAGTTACCGGGACTTCCTATTGAGCGAGCAGTACTTC.

This clonotype was found a few times. CDR3 loop: CASSRPPDRGRNEQFF. The CDR3 DNA follows: TGTGCCAGCAGCCGACCCCCGGACAGGGGTCGAAATGAGCAGTTCTTC. The chain combines TRBV3-1 with TRBJ2-1, with TRBD1 matching 9 bases. Germline lookup yields CDR1 LGHDT and CDR2 YNNKEL (reference sequence). The V and J ends lost 4 bases and 7 bases, in that order; junction bases with no gene match: 11. This CDR3 has 16 amino acids.

This clonotype was seen repeatedly, ten times or more. V is TRBV29-1 and J is TRBJ2-3; D call uncertain. Germline V CDR1 and CDR2: SQVTM, ANQGSEA. The CDR3 contains 13 residues. V lost 4 bases and J 5 bases, leaving 13 bases between the germline ends. The CDR3 loop is CSVGRSTVDTQYF. CDR3 DNA: TGCAGCGTTGGACGTAGCACGGTAGATACGCAGTATTTT.

Points on this clonotype: One end of the junction does not line up with germline, which may come from a read error. This chain joins TRBV20-1 and TRBJ1-6, with D unresolved. The CDR3 is 14 residues long. Germline CDR1 and CDR2: DFQATT and SNEGSKA (reference sequence). The chain's CDR3 is CSASTGDGNSSLHF. The CDR3 DNA follows: TGCAGTGCTAGCACTGGGGATGGTAATTCATCCCTCCACTTT.

This chain connects TRBV7-6 to TRBJ2-1; D not certain. Trimming took 5 bases from V and 6 from J, leaving 11 bases between them. CDR1 is SGHVS, CDR2 FNYEAQ, per germline. The CDR3 runs 13 residues. CDR3 region: CASSPVERNEQFF. The CDR3 DNA sequence: TGTGCCAGCAGCCCCGTGGAGCGCAATGAGCAGTTCTTC.